These T cell receptor beta chains were read from a single sample in a study of T cell changes during pregnancy in multiple sclerosis. TCRdb's table, derived via immunoSEQ multiplex PCR, lists solely in-frame clones and lacks some. Of more than 90,000 clones listed, about 92% are singletons. The sample here was peripheral blood, taken in the first trimester of pregnancy. All receptors come from a female donor with multiple sclerosis, enrolled in a pregnancy study. The CDR3 runs from the conserved cysteine through the conserved F or W. Each record gives: clone size, J gene, V gene, D gene, CDR3 DNA, CDR3 protein. D genes are given only for firm matches. Rows may omit the clone size; those that give it use once, few, many or a size class.

size: few; J: TRBJ1-2; V: TRBV9; D: TRBD1; DNA: TGTGCCAGCAGCGAGACAGGGTTTAACTATGGCTACACCTTC; CDR3: CASSETGFNYGYTF
size: -; J: TRBJ2-2; V: TRBV4-3; D: -; DNA: TGCGCCAGCAGCCTAGCGTTCGCGAACACCGGGGAGCTGTTTTTT; CDR3: CASSLAFANTGELFF
size: -; J: TRBJ1-2; V: TRBV19; D: -; DNA: TGTGCCAGTAGACTCACAGGAGACTATGGCTACACCTTC; CDR3: CASRLTGDYGYTF
size: -; J: TRBJ2-2; V: TRBV6-1; D: -; DNA: TGTGCCAGCAGTGGGCAGGGGAAGGGCACCGGGGAGCTGTTTTTT; CDR3: CASSGQGKGTGELFF
size: -; J: TRBJ2-3; V: TRBV4-2; D: TRBD2; DNA: TGTGCCAGCAGCCAAGGACTCCTAGCGGGAGTCACAGATACGCAGTATTTT; CDR3: CASSQGLLAGVTDTQYF
size: once; J: TRBJ1-1; V: TRBV7-6; D: -; DNA: TGTGCCAGCAGCCCTGGACCGCCGCGGGGGAGAGCTTTCTTT; CDR3: CASSPGPPRGRAFF
size: -; J: TRBJ2-1; V: TRBV4-1; D: TRBD2; DNA: TGCGCCAGCAGCCAAGGGAGGACTAGCGGGAGGGCCGGTCCCTACAATGAGCAGTTCTTC; CDR3: CASSQGRTSGRAGPYNEQFF
size: -; J: TRBJ1-2; V: TRBV18; D: TRBD1; DNA: TGTGCCAGCTCCCCCGCAGGGCAGGGGGCCTCTGGCTACACCTTC; CDR3: CASSPAGQGASGYTF
size: -; J: TRBJ2-7; V: TRBV30; D: TRBD2; DNA: TGTGCCTGGACTAGCGGTTCCTACGAGCAGTACTTC; CDR3: CAWTSGSYEQYF
size: -; J: TRBJ2-3; V: TRBV6-1; D: TRBD2; DNA: TGTGCCAGCAGTATAGCGGGAGGGCGACCAGATACGCAGTATTTT; CDR3: CASSIAGGRPDTQYF
size: -; J: TRBJ2-7; V: TRBV13; D: TRBD1; DNA: TGTGCCAGCGGGACAGGGGCTTACGAGCAGTACTTC; CDR3: CASGTGAYEQYF
size: -; J: TRBJ1-1; V: TRBV5-1; D: -; DNA: TGCGCCAGCAGCCCCGGGATTGGGTTGAACACTGAAGCTTTCTTT; CDR3: CASSPGIGLNTEAFF
size: -; J: TRBJ2-7; V: TRBV5-4; D: TRBD1; DNA: TGTGCCAGCAGCCATGCTCGGACAGGGATCTACGAGCAGTACTTC; CDR3: CASSHARTGIYEQYF
size: -; J: TRBJ2-5; V: TRBV9; D: -; DNA: TGTGCCAGCAGCGTAGACCAGGGAGGACAAGAGACCCAGTACTTC; CDR3: CASSVDQGGQETQYF
size: once; J: TRBJ1-1; V: TRBV7-2; D: TRBD1; DNA: TGTGCCAGCAGCTTTCAGGGGGGCCCACGTACTGAAGCTTTCTTT; CDR3: CASSFQGGPRTEAFF
size: -; J: TRBJ2-3; V: TRBV6-4; D: TRBD2; DNA: TGTGCCAGCAGCATCTTAGCGGGAGGGCCTACAGATACGCAGTATTTT; CDR3: CASSILAGGPTDTQYF
size: -; J: TRBJ1-2; V: TRBV7-9; D: TRBD1; DNA: TGTGCCAGCAGCACCGGGACAGGGACTAACTATGGCTACACCTTC; CDR3: CASSTGTGTNYGYTF
size: -; J: TRBJ2-7; V: TRBV7-8; D: -; DNA: TGTGCCAGCAGCTTCGGGGGTAGCTCCTACGAGCAGTACTTC; CDR3: CASSFGGSSYEQYF
size: -; J: TRBJ2-7; V: TRBV5-4; D: -; DNA: TGTGCCAGCAGCTTGGACAGGGCCCCCTACGAGCAGTACTTC; CDR3: CASSLDRAPYEQYF
size: -; J: TRBJ1-5; V: TRBV29-1; D: -; DNA: TGCAGCGTTGGAGGGAGCAATCAGCCCCAGCATTTT; CDR3: CSVGGSNQPQHF
size: -; J: TRBJ2-5; V: TRBV4-3; D: TRBD2; DNA: TGCGCCAGCAGCCAGGGACTAACTGCCGAGACCCAGTACTTC; CDR3: CASSQGLTAETQYF
size: once; J: TRBJ2-1; V: TRBV9; D: TRBD2; DNA: TGTGCCAGCAGCGTACGGGGTGGGGGGGATGAGCAGTTCTTC; CDR3: CASSVRGGGDEQFF